This T cell receptor (beta chain) was obtained from a study of cytomegalovirus exposure and HLA in healthy donors. 60 Vbeta and 13 Jbeta primers were used in PCR. The table came from immunoSEQ multiplex PCR; TCRdb's copy has only in-frame clones and leaves some out. The profile shows 130,000 to 150,000 clones, approximately 80% of them singletons. Turning to this clone: As yet, its antigen is unknown.

Whole-study findings and limits: Later analysis suggested most CMV-associated TCR beta chains were HLA-restricted. It was shown in a later analysis that HLA-associated TCR beta chains were more clonally expanded than other, equally common chains. The classifier reportedly diagnosed cytomegalovirus status with high specificity and sensitivity.

Germline V gene lookup returns CDR1 MNHNY and CDR2 SVGAGI (reference sequence). CDR3 length: 14 amino acids. The V end lost 8 bases, the J end lost 6 bases, and 14 bases lay between the germline ends. The V and J genes are TRBV6-6 and TRBJ1-6; D unclear. This TCR was recovered from a woman under 30 in good health and CMV-seropositive. The sample was PBMCs. CDR3 sequence reads: CASSFGRGNSPLHF. The CDR3 coding sequence is TGTGCCAGCTCTTTCGGACGGGGTAATTCACCCCTCCACTTT.